One sample yielded the 7 T cell receptor beta chains listed below, sequenced in a study of T cell responses to AZD1222 COVID-19 vaccine. Produced via immunoSEQ multiplex PCR; TCRdb's table is partial and in-frame only. The table records around 110,000 clones, roughly 88% of them present only once. This specimen was peripheral blood, taken 28 days after the second AZD1222 dose. Receptors originate from an adult who received the AZD1222 COVID-19 vaccine.

V and J are TRBV6-5 and TRBJ1-5, with D unclear. Trimming left V 7 bases short and J 9 bases short, with 10 bases between. Per the germline V gene, CDR1 is MNHEY and CDR2 is SVGAGI. The CDR3 covers 11 residues. For the CDR3, the DNA is TGTGCCAGCACGCAAGCGGGGCCCCAGCATTTT. It yields the protein CASTQAGPQHF.

V gene TRBV11-3 combines with J gene TRBJ2-1, with unresolved D. The CDR3 consists of 15 residues. Germline-derived CDR1 and CDR2 are SGHNT and YENEEA. V gave up 3 bases and J gave up 5 bases, with 14 bases separating them. CDR3 DNA sequence: TGTGCCAGCAGCTTGGGCCCAAAGCCCCACAATGAGCAGTTCTTC. Its protein is CASSLGPKPHNEQFF.

As for this clone: The sample contains more than one DNA sequence encoding this CDR3. This chain connects TRBV7-2 to TRBJ2-7; the match to TRBD2 covers 8 bases. The CDR3 runs to 17 residues. CDR1 and CDR2 from the germline V gene are SGHTA and FQGNSA. With V trimmed by 4 bases and J by 3 bases, 14 bases remained unmatched. The CDR3 sequence: CASSYPSSAGAGYEQYF. CDR3 nucleotide sequence: TGTGCCAGCAGCTACCCCTCTTCAGCGGGGGCCGGCTACGAGCAGTACTTC.

The gene calls are TRBV13 and TRBJ1-1; TRBD1 agrees at 7 bases. Germline CDR1 and CDR2: PRHDT and FYEKMQ (reference sequence). The junction had 7 bases not matched to a gene; V was cut back by 4 bases and J by 2 bases. The CDR3 is made up of 15 amino acids. The CDR3 reads CASSYRGFGNTEAFF. The CDR3 DNA is TGTGCCAGCAGCTACAGGGGTTTCGGTAACACTGAAGCTTTCTTT. The full variable domain, completed using reference TRBV13 and TRBJ1-1, is AAGVIQSPRHLIKEKRETATLKCYPIPRHDTVYWYQQGPGQDPQFLISFYEKMQSDKGSIPDRFSAQQFSDYHSELNMSSLELGDSALYFCASSYRGFGNTEAFFGQGTRLTVV.

The chain recombines TRBV7-3 with TRBJ2-1; 8 bases map to TRBD1. The CDR3 is 14 residues long. Per germline, CDR1 SGHTA and CDR2 FQGTGA. J gave up 4 bases and V 5 bases, and 4 bases lay outside the gene matches. The CDR3 bases are TGTGCCAGCAGCCGCGACAGGGGTTACAATGAGCAGTTCTTC. It is translated as CASSRDRGYNEQFF. The complete variable domain, with remaining parts taken from reference TRBV7-3 and TRBJ2-1, reads GAGVSQTPSNKVTEKGKYVELRCDPISGHTALYWYRQSLGQGPEFLIYFQGTGAADDSGLPNDRFFAVRPEGSVSTLKIQRTERGDSAVYLCASSRDRGYNEQFFGPGTRLTVL.

This chain links TRBV15 with TRBJ1-6, with TRBD1 as a possible D gene (5 bases). The CDR3 is 15 amino acids. Trimming took off 1 base at V and 6 bases at J, with 10 bases between the two ends. Germline values: CDR1 LNHNV, CDR2 YYDKDF (reference sequence). DNA for the CDR3: TGTGCCACCAGCAGAGCAGGGCTGAGTAATTCACCCCTCCACTTT. Its protein product is CATSRAGLSNSPLHF.

As to this clone: Other DNA sequences of this sample code for an identical CDR3. The chain carries TRBV6-5 and TRBJ1-3; no reliable D call. The germline gives CDR1 MNHEY, CDR2 SVGAGI. CDR3 size: 12 residues. V lost 5 bases and J 4 bases, leaving 6 bases between the germline ends. Written as DNA, the CDR3 is TGTGCCAGCAGTCCTACAGGAAACACCATATATTTT. It specifies CASSPTGNTIYF.